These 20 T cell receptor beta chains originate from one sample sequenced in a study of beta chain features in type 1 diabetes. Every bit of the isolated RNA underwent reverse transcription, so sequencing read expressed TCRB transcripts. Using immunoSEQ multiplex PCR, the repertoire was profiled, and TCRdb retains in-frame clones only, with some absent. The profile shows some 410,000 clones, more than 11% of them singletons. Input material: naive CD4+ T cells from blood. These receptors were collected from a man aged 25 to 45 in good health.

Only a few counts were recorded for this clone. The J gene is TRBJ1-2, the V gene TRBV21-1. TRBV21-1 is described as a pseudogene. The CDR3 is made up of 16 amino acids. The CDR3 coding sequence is TGTGCCAGCAGCAAAGAGAGAGGCGGAAAAGGCTATGGCTACACCTTC. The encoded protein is CASSKERGGKGYGYTF.

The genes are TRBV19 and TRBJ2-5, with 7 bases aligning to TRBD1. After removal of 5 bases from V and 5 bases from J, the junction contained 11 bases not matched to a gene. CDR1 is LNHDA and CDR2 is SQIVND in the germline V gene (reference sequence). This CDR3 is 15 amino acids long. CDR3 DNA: TGTGCCAGTAGTGCCGCCCAGACGGACAGGGAGACCCAGTACTTC. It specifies CASSAAQTDRETQYF.

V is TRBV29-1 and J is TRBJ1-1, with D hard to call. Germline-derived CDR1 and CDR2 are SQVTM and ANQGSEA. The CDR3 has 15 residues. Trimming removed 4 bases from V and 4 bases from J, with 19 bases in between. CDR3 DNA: TGCAGCGTTGGAGCCGGGCCCTCAGCGGGCACTGAAGCTTTCTTT. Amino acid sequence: CSVGAGPSAGTEAFF.

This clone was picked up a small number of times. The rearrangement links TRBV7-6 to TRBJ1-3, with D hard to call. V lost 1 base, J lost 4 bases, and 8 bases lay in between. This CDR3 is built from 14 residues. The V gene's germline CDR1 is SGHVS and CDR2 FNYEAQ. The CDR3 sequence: CASSLGRGGNTIYF. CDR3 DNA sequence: TGTGCCAGCAGCTTAGGTCGTGGAGGAAACACCATATATTTT.

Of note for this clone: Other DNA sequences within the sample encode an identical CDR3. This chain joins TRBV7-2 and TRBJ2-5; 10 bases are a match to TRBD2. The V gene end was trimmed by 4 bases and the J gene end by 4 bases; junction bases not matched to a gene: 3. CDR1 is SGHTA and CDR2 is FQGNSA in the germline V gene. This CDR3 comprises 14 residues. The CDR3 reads CASSSSGGRETQYF. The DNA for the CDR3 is TGTGCCAGCAGCTCTAGCGGGGGCCGAGAGACCCAGTACTTC.

Here the CDR3 reads CASRGTEVDEQFF. As DNA, the CDR3 is TGCGCCAGCAGGGGGACAGAAGTCGATGAGCAGTTCTTC. V usage is TRBV5-1 and J usage is TRBJ2-1; 7 bases align to TRBD1. This CDR3 spans 13 amino acids. The V gene's germline CDR1 is SGHRS and CDR2 YFSETQ. The ends lost 5 bases at V and 8 bases at J; junction bases unmatched: 7.

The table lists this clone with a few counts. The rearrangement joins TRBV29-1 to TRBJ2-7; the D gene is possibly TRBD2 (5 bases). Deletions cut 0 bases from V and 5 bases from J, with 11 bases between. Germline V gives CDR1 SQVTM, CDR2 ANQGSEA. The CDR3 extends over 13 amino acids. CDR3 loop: CSVEDPRVDEQYV. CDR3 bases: TGCAGCGTTGAAGATCCGCGGGTTGACGAGCAGTACGTC.

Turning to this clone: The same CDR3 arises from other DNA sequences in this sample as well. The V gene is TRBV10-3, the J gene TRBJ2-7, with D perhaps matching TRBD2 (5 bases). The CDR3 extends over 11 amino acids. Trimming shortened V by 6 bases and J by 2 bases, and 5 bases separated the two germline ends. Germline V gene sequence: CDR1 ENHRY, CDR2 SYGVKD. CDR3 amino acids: CAISGTYEQYF. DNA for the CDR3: TGTGCCATCAGCGGGACCTACGAGCAGTACTTC.

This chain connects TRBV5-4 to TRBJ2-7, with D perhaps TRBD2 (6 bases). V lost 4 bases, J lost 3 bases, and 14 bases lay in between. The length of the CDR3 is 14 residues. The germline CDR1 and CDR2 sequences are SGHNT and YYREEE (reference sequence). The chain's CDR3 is CASSPGGRGYEQYF. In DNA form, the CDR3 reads TGTGCCAGCAGCCCTGGAGGGCGGGGCTACGAGCAGTACTTC.

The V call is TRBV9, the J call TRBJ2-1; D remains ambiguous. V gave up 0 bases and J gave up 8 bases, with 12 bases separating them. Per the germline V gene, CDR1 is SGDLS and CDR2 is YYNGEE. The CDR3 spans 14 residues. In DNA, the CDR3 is TGTGCCAGCAGCGTAGAGAGACTCGGCGATGAGCAGTTCTTC. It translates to CASSVERLGDEQFF.

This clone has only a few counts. In DNA form, the CDR3 reads TGCGCCAGCAATGGAGGGAACACCGGGGAGCTGTTTTTT. This encodes CASNGGNTGELFF. V gene TRBV5-1 combines with J gene TRBJ2-2; perhaps TRBD2 as D (5 bases). Trimming pared 6 bases from V and 1 base from J, leaving 7 bases between. Germline V gene data show CDR1 as SGHRS and CDR2 as YFSETQ. This CDR3 contains 13 residues.

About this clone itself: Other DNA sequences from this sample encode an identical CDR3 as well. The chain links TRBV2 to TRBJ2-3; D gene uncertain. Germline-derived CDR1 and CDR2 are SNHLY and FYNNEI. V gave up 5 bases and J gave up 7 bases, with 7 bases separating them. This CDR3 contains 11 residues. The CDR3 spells CASSTSYTQYF. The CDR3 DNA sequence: TGTGCCAGCAGTACAAGTTATACGCAGTATTTT.

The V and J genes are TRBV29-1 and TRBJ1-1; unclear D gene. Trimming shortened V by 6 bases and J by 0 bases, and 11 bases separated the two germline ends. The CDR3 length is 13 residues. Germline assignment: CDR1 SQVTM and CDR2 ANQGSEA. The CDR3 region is CSVGLLMNTEAFF. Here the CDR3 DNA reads TGCAGCGTCGGGCTACTGATGAACACTGAAGCTTTCTTT.

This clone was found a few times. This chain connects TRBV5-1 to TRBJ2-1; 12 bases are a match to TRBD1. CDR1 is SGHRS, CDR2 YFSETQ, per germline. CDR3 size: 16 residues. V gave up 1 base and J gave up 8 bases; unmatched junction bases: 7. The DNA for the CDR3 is TGCGCCAGCAGCTTGCCTGGGACAGGGGGCTTGGATGAGCAGTTCTTC. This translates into CASSLPGTGGLDEQFF.

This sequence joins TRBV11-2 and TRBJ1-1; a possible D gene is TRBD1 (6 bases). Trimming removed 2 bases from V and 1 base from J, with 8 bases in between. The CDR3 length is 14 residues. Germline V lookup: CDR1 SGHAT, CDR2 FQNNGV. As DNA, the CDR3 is TGTGCCAGCAGCTTAAGGGGACAGAACACTGAAGCTTTCTTT. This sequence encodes CASSLRGQNTEAFF.

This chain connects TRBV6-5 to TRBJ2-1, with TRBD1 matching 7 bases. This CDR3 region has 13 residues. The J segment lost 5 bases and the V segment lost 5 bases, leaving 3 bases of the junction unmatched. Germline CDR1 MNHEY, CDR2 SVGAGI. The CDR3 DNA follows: TGTGCCAGCAGTAGGGACAGCGACAATGAGCAGTTCTTC. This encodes CASSRDSDNEQFF.

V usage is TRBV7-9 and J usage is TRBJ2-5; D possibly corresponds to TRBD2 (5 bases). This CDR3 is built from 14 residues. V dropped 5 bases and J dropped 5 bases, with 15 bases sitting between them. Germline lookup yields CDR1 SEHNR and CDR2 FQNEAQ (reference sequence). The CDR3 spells CASSQVPGLETQYF. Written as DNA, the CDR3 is TGTGCCAGCAGCCAAGTCCCGGGGTTGGAGACCCAGTACTTC.

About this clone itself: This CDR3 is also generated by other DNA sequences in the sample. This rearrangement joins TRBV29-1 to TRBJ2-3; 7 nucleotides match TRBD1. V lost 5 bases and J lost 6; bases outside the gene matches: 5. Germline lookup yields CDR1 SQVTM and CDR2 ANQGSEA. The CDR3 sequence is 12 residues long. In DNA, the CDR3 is TGCAGCGTTCTACAGGGGTCGGATACGCAGTATTTT. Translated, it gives CSVLQGSDTQYF.

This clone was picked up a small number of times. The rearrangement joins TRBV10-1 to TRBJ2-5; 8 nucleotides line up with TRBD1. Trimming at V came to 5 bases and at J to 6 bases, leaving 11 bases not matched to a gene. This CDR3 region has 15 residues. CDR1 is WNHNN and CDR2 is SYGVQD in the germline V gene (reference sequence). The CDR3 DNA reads TGCGCCAGCAGTCTCGATCAACAGGGGGTCAAGACCCAGTACTTC. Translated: CASSLDQQGVKTQYF.

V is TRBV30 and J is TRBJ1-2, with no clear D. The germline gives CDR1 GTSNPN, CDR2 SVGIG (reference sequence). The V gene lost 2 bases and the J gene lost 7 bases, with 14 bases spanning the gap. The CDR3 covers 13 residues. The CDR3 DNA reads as TGTGCCTGGAGTACCGGGCCGGGTCCTGGCTACACCTTC. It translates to CAWSTGPGPGYTF.